This TCR beta chain appears in the sequencing data of a study of cytomegalovirus exposure and HLA in healthy donors. Turning to the study itself: A data release that came early held tens of millions of unique TCRs from HLA-typed donors.

Turning to this clone: Its antigen is still unknown.

The PCR contained 60 Vbeta and 13 Jbeta primers. The table came from immunoSEQ multiplex PCR; TCRdb's copy has only in-frame clones and leaves some out. Its table records about 46,000 clones. The length of the CDR3 is 14 residues. Trimming left V 4 bases short and J 4 bases short, with 13 bases between. Germline V gives CDR1 SEHNR, CDR2 FQNEAQ (reference sequence). Study-wide findings and caveats: Among TCR beta chains, those listed as cytomegalovirus-associated numbered about 160.

At sampling all donors were nominally healthy, likely with unrecorded immune exposures. The chain employs TRBV7-9 and TRBJ1-1; tentative D call: TRBD1 (6 bases). The TCR originated in a woman in her thirties or forties in good health and CMV-seronegative. Sequencing used PBMCs. The CDR3 DNA sequence: TGTGCCAGCAGCTCAGCAGGGGATCCCACTGAAGCTTTCTTT. Translating gives CASSSAGDPTEAFF.